The 30 T cell receptor beta chains reported below all come from one sample, sequenced in a study of blood T cell repertoires in COVID-19. Clones were sequenced by immunoSEQ multiplex PCR, and TCRdb holds only the in-frame ones, with some missing. The sample comprises 110,000 or so clones, roughly 80% of which are singletons, and 15% rests with the top ten. Sequencing was done on a sample of peripheral blood. The source of these receptors is a woman aged 80 or over with acute or convalescent COVID-19.

In regard to this clone: Other DNA sequences from this sample encode an identical CDR3 as well. The chain recombines TRBV19 with TRBJ1-1; TRBD1 matches 7 bases. Germline loops: CDR1 LNHDA, CDR2 SQIVND (reference sequence). Unmatched junction bases numbered 2, after V lost 2 bases and J lost 2 bases. The CDR3 contains 14 residues. As DNA, the CDR3 is TGTGCCAGTAGTATAACAGGGGCCAACACTGAAGCTTTCTTT. Translation: CASSITGANTEAFF. Using reference TRBV19 and TRBJ1-1 for the parts outside the CDR3, the full variable domain is DGGITQSPKYLFRKEGQNVTLSCEQNLNHDAMYWYRQDPGQGLRLIYYSQIVNDFQKGDIAEGYSVSREKKESFPLTVTSAQKNPTAFYLCASSITGANTEAFFGQGTRLTVV.

The chain couples TRBV29-1 to TRBJ2-3, with D possibly TRBD1 on 6 matching bases. CDR3 length equals 13 residues. V lost 7 bases to trimming and J lost 1 base, with 12 bases between them. Germline V lookup: CDR1 SQVTM, CDR2 ANQGSEA. CDR3 in amino acids: CSAETGGTDTQYF. CDR3 coding DNA: TGCAGCGCTGAGACAGGAGGCACAGATACGCAGTATTTT.

V usage is TRBV24-1 and J usage is TRBJ2-2; 7 bases fit TRBD2. Germline V gene lookup returns CDR1 KGHDR and CDR2 SFDVKD. V lost 6 bases and J lost 3; bases outside the gene matches: 0. This CDR3 contains 13 residues. The CDR3 region has the DNA TGTGCCACCAGTCGGGGGGACACCGGGGAGCTGTTTTTT. The encoded protein is CATSRGDTGELFF.

This chain connects TRBV10-2 to TRBJ2-7; 8 bases map to TRBD1. Germline trimming cut 3 bases from V and 6 bases from J; bases unmatched to any gene: 10. This CDR3 has 15 amino acids. Germline V gene sequence: CDR1 WSHSY, CDR2 SAAADI. CDR3 in amino acids: CASSEADRALPEQYF. The CDR3 DNA reads TGCGCCAGCAGTGAAGCGGACAGGGCCCTCCCCGAGCAGTACTTC.

The chain joins TRBV7-9 to TRBJ1-1; D might be TRBD1 (6 bases). The CDR3 consists of 15 residues. V lost 5 bases and J 4 bases, leaving 17 bases between the germline ends. Germline V gives CDR1 SEHNR, CDR2 FQNEAQ (reference sequence). The CDR3 nucleotides read TGTGCCAGCAGCCGCATCCTAACAGGGTTCACTGAAGCTTTCTTT. It yields the protein CASSRILTGFTEAFF.

The V and J genes are TRBV2 and TRBJ1-2; D remains ambiguous. The CDR3 totals 13 residues. Germline lookup yields CDR1 SNHLY and CDR2 FYNNEI. V lost 4 bases and J lost 4, with 10 bases in between. The CDR3 DNA reads TGTGCCAGCAGTGTGAGGATTCCCTATGGCTACACCTTC. Its translation: CASSVRIPYGYTF. The full variable domain, with the rest looked up from reference TRBV2 and TRBJ1-2, is EPEVTQTPSHQVTQMGQEVILRCVPISNHLYFYWYRQILGQKVEFLVSFYNNEISEKSEIFDDQFSVERPDGSNFTLKIRSTKLEDSAMYFCASSVRIPYGYTFGSGTRLTVV.

This clone occurred once. The chain combines TRBV28 with TRBJ1-1; TRBD1 matches 8 bases. Germline V gives CDR1 MDHEN, CDR2 SYDVKM. This CDR3 has 16 residues. V trimming: 3 bases; J trimming: 5 bases; junction bases outside the gene matches: 11. The CDR3 sequence: CASSLARGRWWTEAFF. CDR3 sequence (DNA): TGTGCCAGCAGTTTGGCCAGGGGGCGATGGTGGACTGAAGCTTTCTTT.

The chain combines TRBV28 with TRBJ1-5; possibly TRBD1 for D (6 bases). This CDR3 is 12 amino acids long. In germline, CDR1 is MDHEN, CDR2 SYDVKM. Trimming pared 10 bases from V and 7 bases from J, leaving 14 bases between. The CDR3 spells CATHRERQPQHF. CDR3 DNA: TGTGCCACTCACAGGGAAAGGCAGCCCCAGCATTTT.

This rearrangement joins TRBV7-9 to TRBJ1-4, with D tentatively TRBD1 (5 bases). This CDR3 has 15 amino acids. V lost 1 base and J 4 bases, leaving 10 bases between the germline ends. Germline V gives CDR1 SEHNR, CDR2 FQNEAQ (reference sequence). CDR3 loop: CASSLEGGDNEKLFF. The CDR3 coding sequence is TGTGCCAGCAGCTTAGAAGGAGGGGATAATGAAAAACTGTTTTTT.

The chain has TRBV19 and TRBJ2-1; 10 bases map to TRBD2. Germline assignment: CDR1 LNHDA and CDR2 SQIVND (reference sequence). The CDR3 is made up of 16 amino acids. V lost 5 bases, J lost 7 bases, and 11 bases stayed unmatched. CDR3 in amino acids: CASSLTRTSGSNEQFF. CDR3 coding DNA: TGTGCCAGTAGTCTGACGAGGACTAGCGGTTCGAATGAGCAGTTCTTC.

This chain connects TRBV7-2 to TRBJ1-6; 8 nucleotides align to TRBD1. V shed 3 bases, J shed 10 bases, and the junction held 5 bases outside the gene matches. Germline CDR1 reads SGHTA; CDR2 reads FQGNSA. This CDR3 has 14 residues. CDR3 protein: CASSLDRAFSPLHF. CDR3 in DNA: TGTGCCAGCAGCTTGGACAGGGCGTTCTCACCCCTCCACTTT.

This rearrangement joins TRBV4-1 to TRBJ2-5; 8 nucleotides align to TRBD2. After removal of 0 bases from V and 5 bases from J, the junction contained 5 bases not matched to a gene. From germline, CDR1 is MGHRA and CDR2 YSYEKL. The CDR3 loop spans 15 amino acids. The chain's CDR3 is CASSQEGTRGETQYF. The CDR3 nucleotides read TGCGCCAGCAGCCAAGAGGGGACTAGGGGGGAGACCCAGTACTTC.

This chain connects TRBV6-5 to TRBJ1-2, with 10 bases matching TRBD1. The germline CDR1 and CDR2 sequences are MNHEY and SVGAGI. The ends lost 4 bases at V and 8 bases at J; junction bases unmatched: 7. CDR3 size: 14 residues. The CDR3: CASSFIGDRGGYTF. CDR3 bases: TGTGCCAGCAGTTTTATTGGGGACAGGGGAGGCTACACCTTC.

The CDR3 reads CASSSSYRATEAFF. The CDR3 DNA is TGTGCCAGCAGTTCATCCTACAGGGCCACTGAAGCTTTCTTT. The chain joins TRBV27 to TRBJ1-1, with TRBD1 as a possible D gene (6 bases). Trimming left V 4 bases short and J 4 bases short, with 13 bases between. Germline assignment: CDR1 MNHEY and CDR2 SMNVEV (reference sequence). CDR3 length equals 14 residues.

This chain links TRBV28 with TRBJ1-5; 8 nucleotides match TRBD1. The germline CDR1 and CDR2 sequences are MDHEN and SYDVKM. V was pared by 5 bases and J by 7 bases, with 7 bases of the junction left unmatched. The CDR3 is made up of 14 amino acids. Here the CDR3 reads CASSDDRGNQPQHF. CDR3 in DNA: TGTGCCAGCAGTGACGACAGGGGTAACCAGCCCCAGCATTTT.

The V and J genes are TRBV2 and TRBJ2-3; maybe TRBD1 (7 bases). The CDR3 sequence is 14 residues long. Germline CDR1 is SNHLY and CDR2 is FYNNEI. Trimming left V 6 bases short and J 2 bases short, with 12 bases between. CDR3 residues: CASREGQNTDTQYF. DNA for the CDR3: TGTGCCAGCAGGGAGGGACAGAACACAGATACGCAGTATTTT.

This chain uses TRBV3-1 (or the pseudogene TRBV3-2) with TRBJ1-2; possibly TRBD1 for D (6 bases). The CDR3 has 13 residues. V lost 2 bases and J 8 bases, leaving 12 bases between the germline ends. Germline CDR1 and CDR2: LGHDT and YNNKEL (reference sequence). The CDR3 loop is CASSQRQGSGYTF. DNA for the CDR3: TGTGCCAGCAGCCAAAGGCAGGGGAGCGGCTACACCTTC.

This rearrangement joins TRBV15 to TRBJ2-2, with 7 bases fitting TRBD2. Trimming at V came to 5 bases and at J to 4 bases, leaving 10 bases not matched to a gene. The CDR3 contains 16 residues. Germline assignment: CDR1 LNHNV and CDR2 YYDKDF (reference sequence). The CDR3 DNA is TGTGCCACCAGCCGTCCCGCGGGACTAATCACCGGGGAGCTGTTTTTT. This codes for CATSRPAGLITGELFF.

The V gene is TRBV7-9, the J gene TRBJ1-2; D gene uncertain. This CDR3 is 13 amino acids long. Germline CDR1 is SEHNR and CDR2 is FQNEAQ (reference sequence). V was shortened by 5 bases and J by 6 bases, with 13 bases between the two germline ends. The CDR3: CASSPGETHGYTF. CDR3 coding DNA: TGTGCCAGCAGCCCAGGCGAGACACATGGCTACACCTTC.

This rearrangement joins TRBV21-1 to TRBJ2-3; the table's D call TRBD1 went unverified against the DNA. TRBV21-1 is assigned pseudogene status. This CDR3 contains 18 residues. The CDR3 region has the DNA TGTGCCAGCAGCGTCCGGGACAGGGGAGGAGTCGTCACAGATACGCAGTATTTT. This encodes CASSVRDRGGVVTDTQYF.

The chain uses TRBV11-2 and TRBJ2-4; maybe TRBD1 (7 bases). Deletions cut 0 bases from V and 0 bases from J, with 18 bases between. CDR1 SGHAT and CDR2 FQNNGV come from the germline V gene. The CDR3 has 19 residues. For the CDR3, the DNA is TGTGCCAGCAGCTTAGAGGACAGGAGGAGGGGTTTAGCCAAAAACATTCAGTACTTC. Amino acids: CASSLEDRRRGLAKNIQYF.

The chain is built from TRBV5-1 and TRBJ2-7; a weak D match, TRBD1 (5 bases). The ends were cut back, 0 bases at V and 2 bases at J, with 12 bases in the middle. The CDR3 is made up of 15 amino acids. Germline V CDR1 and CDR2: SGHRS, YFSETQ. The CDR3 spells CASSLDGQGPYEQYV. For the CDR3, the DNA is TGCGCCAGCAGCTTGGACGGGCAGGGCCCCTACGAGCAGTACGTC.

A few counts support this clone. The chain recombines TRBV29-1 with TRBJ2-3; no reliable D call. The CDR3 length is 12 residues. The ends were cut back, 7 bases at V and 2 bases at J, with 10 bases in the middle. Looked up from germline, CDR1 is SQVTM and CDR2 is ANQGSEA. The CDR3 sequence: CSASGVTDTQYF. The CDR3 DNA reads TGCAGCGCTTCCGGAGTCACAGATACGCAGTATTTT.

V usage is TRBV18 and J usage is TRBJ1-4; 11 bases agree with TRBD1. V lost 0 bases, J lost 7 bases, and 7 bases stayed unmatched. Germline loops: CDR1 KGHSH, CDR2 LQKENI. The CDR3 is made up of 17 amino acids. Here the CDR3 reads CASSPPEDRGLVEKLFF. In DNA, the CDR3 is TGTGCCAGCTCACCACCGGAGGACAGGGGGCTGGTTGAAAAACTGTTTTTT.

This chain uses TRBV4-3 with TRBJ2-6, with TRBD1 as a possible D gene (6 bases). From germline, CDR1 is LGHNA and CDR2 YSLEER. Trimming left V 0 bases short and J 0 bases short, with 18 bases between. This CDR3 contains 20 residues. CDR3 in amino acids: CASSQESAGTSFSGANVLTF. In DNA form, the CDR3 reads TGCGCCAGCAGCCAAGAGTCGGCCGGGACATCCTTCTCTGGGGCCAACGTCCTGACTTTC.

The CDR3 nucleotides read TGTGCCAGTAGTATGCTAGCGGGAGATATATCAGATACGCAGTATTTT. Translating gives CASSMLAGDISDTQYF. The chain uses TRBV19 and TRBJ2-3; 10 bases map to TRBD2. The CDR3 consists of 16 residues. V lost 3 bases to trimming and J lost 4 bases; unmatched junction nucleotides: 7. Germline V gene data show CDR1 as LNHDA and CDR2 as SQIVND (reference sequence).

V usage is TRBV5-6 and J usage is TRBJ1-5, with D possibly being TRBD1 (6 bases). This CDR3 is built from 16 residues. Germline V lookup: CDR1 SGHDT, CDR2 YYEEEE. The germline V and J ends were trimmed by 0 bases and 2 bases, with 12 bases remaining between them. CDR3 DNA sequence: TGTGCCAGCAGCTTGGCTGGGGGCGTGGGCAATCAGCCCCAGCATTTT. Encoded protein: CASSLAGGVGNQPQHF.

J is TRBJ2-1 and V is TRBV6-4, with a tentative D call TRBD1 (5 bases). The germline V gene encodes CDR1 MRHNA and CDR2 SNTAGT. V lost 4 bases to trimming and J lost 3 bases, with 10 bases between them. This CDR3 is 14 amino acids long. In nucleotides, the CDR3 is TGTGCCAGCAGTGTAGGGGCCAACTACAATGAGCAGTTCTTC. It specifies CASSVGANYNEQFF.

This clone appeared a single time. The V and J genes are TRBV12-1 and TRBJ2-1; TRBD2, the table's D call, was not compared with the DNA. TRBV12-1 constitutes a pseudogene. The CDR3 extends over 16 amino acids. The CDR3, as DNA: TGTGCCAGCAGAGTTTCGACTAGCGGGATCTACAATGAGCAGTTCTTC. This gives the protein CASRVSTSGIYNEQFF.

The chain carries TRBV12-3 or TRBV12-4 and TRBJ1-5; tentative D call: TRBD1 (5 bases). Trimming pared 5 bases from V and 13 bases from J, leaving 12 bases between. CDR3 length equals 11 residues. The CDR3 here is CASSSAGSQHF. DNA of the CDR3: TGTGCCAGCAGTAGTGCAGGGTCACAGCATTTT.